What follows are 20 T cell receptor beta chains derived from one specimen sequenced in a study of cytomegalovirus exposure and HLA in healthy donors. Primers included in the PCR were 60 Vbeta and 13 Jbeta primers. The data were produced by immunoSEQ multiplex PCR, yet TCRdb's version contains in-frame clones alone and is incomplete. The data show 82,000 or so clones, around 76% seen once. Sequencing used PBMCs. Receptor source: a woman between 50 and 59 years old in good health and CMV-seropositive.

This clone was seen more than once but under ten times. The chain couples TRBV6-6 to TRBJ2-1, with 9 bases fitting TRBD2. CDR1 is MNHNY and CDR2 is SVGAGI in the germline V gene (reference sequence). J lost 6 bases, V lost 1 base, and 4 bases had no gene match. The CDR3 sequence is 15 residues long. The CDR3 here is CASSYLVAGVNEQFF. CDR3 nucleotide sequence: TGTGCCAGCAGTTACTTGGTAGCGGGAGTCAATGAGCAGTTCTTC.

This clone has just one count. V and J are TRBV15 and TRBJ2-5; TRBD2 might be the D (5 bases). Germline values: CDR1 LNHNV, CDR2 YYDKDF (reference sequence). V was pared by 1 base and J by 4 bases, with 10 bases between. The CDR3 covers 14 residues. Here the CDR3 DNA reads TGTGCCACCAGCAGAGGGTCAGGACTAGAGACCCAGTACTTC. It specifies CATSRGSGLETQYF. Together with reference TRBV15 and TRBJ2-5, the CDR3 gives the full variable domain: DAMVIQNPRYQVTQFGKPVTLSCSQTLNHNVMYWYQQKSSQAPKLLFHYYDKDFNNEADTPDNFQSRRPNTSFCFLDIRSPGLGDTAMYLCATSRGSGLETQYFGPGTRLLVL.

This chain uses TRBV19 with TRBJ1-1; unclear D gene. V dropped 3 bases and J dropped 7 bases, with 9 bases sitting between them. This CDR3 has 12 amino acids. Germline CDR1 reads LNHDA; CDR2 reads SQIVND (reference sequence). The DNA for the CDR3 is TGTGCCAGTAGTATTTCCGGGGTTGAAGCTTTCTTT. Its protein product is CASSISGVEAFF.

The J gene is TRBJ2-1, the V gene TRBV13; the match to TRBD2 covers 9 bases. This CDR3 contains 15 residues. V dropped 5 bases and J dropped 8; count of bases not matched to a gene: 10. Germline V gene data show CDR1 as PRHDT and CDR2 as FYEKMQ (reference sequence). CDR3 bases: TGTGCCAGCAGCGAGGGACTAGCCCAAACCTATGAGCAGTTCTTC. This sequence encodes CASSEGLAQTYEQFF.

The genes are TRBV29-1 and TRBJ2-5, with D tentatively TRBD1 (6 bases). CDR3 length: 12 residues. The V gene lost 3 bases and the J gene lost 5 bases, with 10 bases spanning the gap. The V gene's germline CDR1 is SQVTM and CDR2 ANQGSEA. This CDR3 reads CSVEVGAETQYF. The CDR3 DNA is TGCAGCGTTGAGGTGGGGGCTGAGACCCAGTACTTC.

This clone was counted between two and nine times. The rearrangement joins TRBV5-4 to TRBJ1-3, with D uncertain. The CDR3 has 16 residues. Germline CDR1 is SGHNT and CDR2 is YYREEE (reference sequence). Trimming removed 2 bases from V and 0 bases from J, with 12 bases in between. The CDR3 loop reads CASSFRTAYSGNTIYF. The CDR3 coding sequence is TGTGCCAGCAGCTTTCGCACAGCCTACTCTGGAAACACCATATATTTT.

V is TRBV5-4 and J is TRBJ2-1, with 9 bases that match TRBD1. V lost 3 bases and J lost 7; bases outside the gene matches: 5. Germline V gives CDR1 SGHNT, CDR2 YYREEE (reference sequence). This CDR3 has 14 residues. The chain's CDR3 is CASSSVGTGNEQFF. In DNA, the CDR3 is TGTGCCAGCAGCTCCGTCGGGACAGGGAATGAGCAGTTCTTC.

This clone has just a few counts. V gene TRBV9 combines with J gene TRBJ1-1; D perhaps matches TRBD1 (6 bases). Germline V CDR1 and CDR2: SGDLS, YYNGEE. The CDR3 has 12 amino acids. Trimming removed 7 bases at V and 1 base at J, with 8 bases between. CDR3 residues: CASGGQNTEAFF. Written as DNA, the CDR3 is TGTGCCAGCGGGGGACAGAACACTGAAGCTTTCTTT.

The rearrangement uses TRBV11-3 and TRBJ1-2; TRBD1 aligns across 7 bases. The CDR3 extends over 14 amino acids. Germline V lookup: CDR1 SGHNT, CDR2 YENEEA. With 4 bases clipped from V and 4 bases from J, the junction kept 6 bases outside the gene matches. The CDR3 DNA reads as TGTGCCAGCAGCTCACAGGGGTCGATCTATGGCTACACCTTC. Amino acids: CASSSQGSIYGYTF. The whole variable domain, filled in from reference TRBV11-3 and TRBJ1-2, reads EAGVVQSPRYKIIEKKQPVAFWCNPISGHNTLYWYLQNLGQGPELLIRYENEEAVDDSQLPKDRFSAERLKGVDSTLKIQPAELGDSAVYLCASSSQGSIYGYTFGSGTRLTVV.

CDR3 coding DNA: TGTGCCTGGAGTGTACGGGACAGCTTCTATGGCTACACCTTC. Protein product: CAWSVRDSFYGYTF. The gene calls are TRBV30 and TRBJ1-2, with TRBD1 identical over 7 bases. The germline gives CDR1 GTSNPN, CDR2 SVGIG (reference sequence). The CDR3 runs 14 residues. V lost 0 bases to trimming and J lost 4 bases; unmatched junction nucleotides: 5.

The rearrangement uses TRBV5-5 and TRBJ2-7; D possibly corresponds to TRBD2 (5 bases). CDR1 SGHKS and CDR2 YYEKEE come from the germline V gene (reference sequence). Trimming removed 2 bases from V and 1 base from J, with 10 bases in between. The CDR3 length is 14 residues. This CDR3 reads CASSLRGISYEQYF. CDR3 DNA sequence: TGTGCCAGCAGCTTAAGAGGGATATCCTACGAGCAGTACTTC.

This clone was observed a few times. This sequence joins TRBV15 and TRBJ1-1; 7 nucleotides line up with TRBD1. From germline, CDR1 is LNHNV and CDR2 YYDKDF (reference sequence). The CDR3 spans 15 residues. The V segment lost 0 bases and the J segment 5 bases; nucleotides outside the gene matches: 6. The CDR3 is CATSRERRGMTEAFF. The CDR3 DNA reads as TGTGCCACCAGCAGAGAACGCAGGGGGATGACTGAAGCTTTCTTT. The full variable domain, rest sourced from reference TRBV15 and TRBJ1-1, is DAMVIQNPRYQVTQFGKPVTLSCSQTLNHNVMYWYQQKSSQAPKLLFHYYDKDFNNEADTPDNFQSRRPNTSFCFLDIRSPGLGDTAMYLCATSRERRGMTEAFFGQGTRLTVV.

The rearrangement links TRBV5-1 to TRBJ2-1, with 13 bases that match TRBD2. V lost 3 bases to trimming and J lost 2 bases; unmatched junction nucleotides: 8. Germline loops: CDR1 SGHRS, CDR2 YFSETQ. The CDR3 is 18 residues long. The DNA for the CDR3 is TGCGCCAGCAGCTCACGGACTAGCGGGAGTCTAGCCTACAATGAGCAGTTCTTC. The encoded protein is CASSSRTSGSLAYNEQFF.

The rearrangement uses TRBV30 and TRBJ1-1; D unclear. The CDR3 is 13 amino acids. Germline CDR1 GTSNPN, CDR2 SVGIG (reference sequence). The V and J ends lost 4 bases and 4 bases respectively, with 13 bases between them. The CDR3 region is CAWNILVGTEAFF. The CDR3 nucleotides are TGTGCCTGGAATATACTGGTTGGCACTGAAGCTTTCTTT.

The V call is TRBV28, the J call TRBJ2-1, with 7 bases that match TRBD2. V trimming: 5 bases; J trimming: 12 bases; junction bases outside the gene matches: 7. Looked up from germline, CDR1 is MDHEN and CDR2 is SYDVKM. This CDR3 has 12 amino acids. The CDR3 DNA reads TGTGCCAGCAGTGCAGGGACTATCGGGCAGTTCTTC. This translates into CASSAGTIGQFF.

In the case of this clone: This specimen includes other DNA sequences encoding the same CDR3. The CDR3 loop reads CASSFNNQPQHF. The CDR3 bases are TGTGCCAGCAGCTTTAACAATCAGCCCCAGCATTTT. V usage is TRBV7-2 and J usage is TRBJ1-5; D remains ambiguous. The V gene's germline CDR1 is SGHTA and CDR2 FQGNSA. The CDR3 has 12 residues. The V gene lost 3 bases and the J gene lost 3 bases, with 3 bases spanning the gap.

Note on this clone: One end of the junction fails to match germline, which may point to a read error. This chain uses TRBV2 with TRBJ2-3; D is unclear. CDR3 length equals 13 residues. Germline CDR1 reads SNHLY; CDR2 reads FYNNEI. In DNA, the CDR3 is TGTGCCAGCAATCAAGTTAGCACAAATACGCAGTATTTT. Its protein product is CASNQVSTNTQYF.

This clone appeared a few times. The chain is built from TRBV7-8 and TRBJ2-1; TRBD2 aligns across 7 bases. Germline values: CDR1 SGHVS, CDR2 FQNEAQ. J gave up 8 bases and V 5 bases, and 15 bases lay outside the gene matches. The CDR3 extends over 16 amino acids. CDR3 DNA: TGTGCCAGCAGCCGCAACTATGGCGGGAGCAAGGATGAGCAGTTCTTC. Translated, it gives CASSRNYGGSKDEQFF.

The V and J genes are TRBV7-9 and TRBJ2-7; 9 bases line up with TRBD1. The V gene's germline CDR1 is SEHNR and CDR2 FQNEAQ (reference sequence). The CDR3 loop spans 15 amino acids. After removal of 2 bases from V and 4 bases from J, the junction contained 6 bases not matched to a gene. This CDR3 reads CASSLSGQGFYEQYF. The CDR3 DNA reads TGTGCCAGCAGCTTATCTGGACAGGGGTTTTACGAGCAGTACTTC.

The genes are TRBV11-2 and TRBJ2-6; 11 nucleotides line up with TRBD1. This CDR3 has 17 residues. Trimming cost V 5 bases and J 2 bases; bases outside gene matches: 5. CDR1 and CDR2 (germline): SGHAT, FQNNGV. CDR3 in DNA: TGTGCCAGCAGCCAAGGACAGGGGGCGCCTGGGGCCAACGTCCTGACTTTC. This codes for CASSQGQGAPGANVLTF.